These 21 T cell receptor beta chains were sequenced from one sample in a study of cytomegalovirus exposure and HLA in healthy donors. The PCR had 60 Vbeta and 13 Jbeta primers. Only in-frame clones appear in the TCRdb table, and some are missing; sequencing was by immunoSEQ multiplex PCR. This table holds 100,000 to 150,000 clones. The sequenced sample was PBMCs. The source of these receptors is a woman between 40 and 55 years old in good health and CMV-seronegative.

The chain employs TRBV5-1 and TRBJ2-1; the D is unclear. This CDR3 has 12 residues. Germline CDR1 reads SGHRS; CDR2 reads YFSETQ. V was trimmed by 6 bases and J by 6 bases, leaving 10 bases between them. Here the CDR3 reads CASTSGPNEQFF. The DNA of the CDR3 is TGCGCCAGCACCTCAGGTCCCAATGAGCAGTTCTTC.

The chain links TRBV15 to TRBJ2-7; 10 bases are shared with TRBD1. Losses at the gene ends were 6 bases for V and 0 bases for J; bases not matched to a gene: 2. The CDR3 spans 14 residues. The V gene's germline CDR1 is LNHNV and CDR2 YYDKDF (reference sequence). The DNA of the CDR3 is TGTGCCACCAGGGACAGGGGGAACTCCTACGAGCAGTACTTC. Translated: CATRDRGNSYEQYF.

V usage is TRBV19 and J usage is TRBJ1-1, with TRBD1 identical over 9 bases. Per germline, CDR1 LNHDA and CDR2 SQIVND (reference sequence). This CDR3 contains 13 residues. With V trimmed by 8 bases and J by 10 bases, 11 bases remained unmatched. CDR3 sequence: CASDGQGNRRAFF. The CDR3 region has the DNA TGTGCCAGTGACGGACAGGGGAATCGGAGAGCTTTCTTT. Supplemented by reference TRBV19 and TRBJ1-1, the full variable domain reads DGGITQSPKYLFRKEGQNVTLSCEQNLNHDAMYWYRQDPGQGLRLIYYSQIVNDFQKGDIAEGYSVSREKKESFPLTVTSAQKNPTAFYLCASDGQGNRRAFFGQGTRLTVV.

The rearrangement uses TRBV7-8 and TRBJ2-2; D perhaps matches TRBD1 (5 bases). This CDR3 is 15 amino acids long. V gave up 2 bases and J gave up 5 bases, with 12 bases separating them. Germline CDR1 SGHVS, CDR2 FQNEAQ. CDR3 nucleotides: TGTGCCAGCAGCTTATCCCAGGGCAGGACCGGGGAGCTGTTTTTT. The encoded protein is CASSLSQGRTGELFF. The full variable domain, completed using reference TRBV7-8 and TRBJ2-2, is GAGVSQSPRYKVAKRGQDVALRCDPISGHVSLFWYQQALGQGPEFLTYFQNEAQLDKSGLPSDRFFAERPEGSVSTLKIQRTQQEDSAVYLCASSLSQGRTGELFFGEGSRLTVL.

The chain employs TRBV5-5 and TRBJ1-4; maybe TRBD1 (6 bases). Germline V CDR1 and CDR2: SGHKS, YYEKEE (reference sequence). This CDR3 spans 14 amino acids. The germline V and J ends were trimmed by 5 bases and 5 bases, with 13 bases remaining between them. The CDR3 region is CASSSGTRNEKLFF. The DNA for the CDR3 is TGTGCCAGCAGTTCCGGGACAAGAAATGAAAAACTGTTTTTT.

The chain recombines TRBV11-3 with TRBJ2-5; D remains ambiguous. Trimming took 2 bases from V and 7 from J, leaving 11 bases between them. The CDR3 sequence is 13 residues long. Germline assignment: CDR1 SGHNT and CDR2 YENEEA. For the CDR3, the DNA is TGTGCCAGCAGCTTAACAGAAGCAGGGACCCAGTACTTC. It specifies CASSLTEAGTQYF.

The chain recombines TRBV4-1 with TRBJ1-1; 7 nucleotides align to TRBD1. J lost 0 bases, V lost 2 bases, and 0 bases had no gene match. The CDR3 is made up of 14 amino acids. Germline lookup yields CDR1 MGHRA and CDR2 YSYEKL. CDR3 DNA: TGCGCCAGCAGCCAAAGGGGGCTGAACACTGAAGCTTTCTTT. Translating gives CASSQRGLNTEAFF.

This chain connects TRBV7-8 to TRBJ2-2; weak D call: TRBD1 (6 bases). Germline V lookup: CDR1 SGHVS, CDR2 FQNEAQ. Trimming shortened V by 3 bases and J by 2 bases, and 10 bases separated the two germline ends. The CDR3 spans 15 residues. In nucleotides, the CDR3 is TGTGCCAGCAGCTTCGGACAGTTTAACACCGGGGAGCTGTTTTTT. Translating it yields CASSFGQFNTGELFF.

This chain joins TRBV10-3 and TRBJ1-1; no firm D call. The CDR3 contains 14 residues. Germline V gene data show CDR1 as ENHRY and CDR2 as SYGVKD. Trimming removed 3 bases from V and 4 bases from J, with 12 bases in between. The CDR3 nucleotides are TGTGCCATCAGTGATCAAATAAGCACCACTGAAGCTTTCTTT. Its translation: CAISDQISTTEAFF.

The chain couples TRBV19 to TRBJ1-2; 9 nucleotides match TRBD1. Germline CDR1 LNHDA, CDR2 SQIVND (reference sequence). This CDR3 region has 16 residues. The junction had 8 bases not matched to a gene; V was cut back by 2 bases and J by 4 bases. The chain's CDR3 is CASSISRDRVPYGYTF. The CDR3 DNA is TGTGCCAGTAGTATATCGCGGGACAGGGTCCCCTATGGCTACACCTTC.

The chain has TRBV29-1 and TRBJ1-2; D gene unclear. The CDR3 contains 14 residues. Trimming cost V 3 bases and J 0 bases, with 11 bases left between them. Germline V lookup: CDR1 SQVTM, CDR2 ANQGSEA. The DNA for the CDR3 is TGCAGCGTTGAGAGGCGGATAGCTAACTATGGCTACACCTTC. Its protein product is CSVERRIANYGYTF.

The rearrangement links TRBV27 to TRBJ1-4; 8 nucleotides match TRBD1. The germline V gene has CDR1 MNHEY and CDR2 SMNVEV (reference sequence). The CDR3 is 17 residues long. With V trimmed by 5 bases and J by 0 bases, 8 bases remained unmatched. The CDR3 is CASSPRDRGTTNEKLFF. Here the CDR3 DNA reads TGTGCCAGCAGTCCAAGAGACAGGGGAACAACTAATGAAAAACTGTTTTTT.

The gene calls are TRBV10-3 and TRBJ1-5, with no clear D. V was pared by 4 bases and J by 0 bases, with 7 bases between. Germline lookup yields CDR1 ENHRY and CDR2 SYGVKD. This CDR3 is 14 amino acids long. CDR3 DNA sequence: TGTGCCATCAGTGGAGGAGATAGCAATCAGCCCCAGCATTTT. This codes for CAISGGDSNQPQHF.

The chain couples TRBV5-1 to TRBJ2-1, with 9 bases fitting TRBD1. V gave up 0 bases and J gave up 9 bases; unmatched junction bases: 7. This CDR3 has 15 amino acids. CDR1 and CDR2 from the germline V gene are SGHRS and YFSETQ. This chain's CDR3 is CASSLEGQGNGEQFF. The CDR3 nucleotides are TGCGCCAGCAGCTTGGAAGGACAGGGGAATGGTGAGCAGTTCTTC.

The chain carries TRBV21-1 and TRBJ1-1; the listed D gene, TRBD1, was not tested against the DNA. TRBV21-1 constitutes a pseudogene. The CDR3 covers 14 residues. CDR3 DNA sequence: TGTGCCAGCAGCAAAGCCAATTACAGGACTGAAGCTTTCTTT. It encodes CASSKANYRTEAFF.

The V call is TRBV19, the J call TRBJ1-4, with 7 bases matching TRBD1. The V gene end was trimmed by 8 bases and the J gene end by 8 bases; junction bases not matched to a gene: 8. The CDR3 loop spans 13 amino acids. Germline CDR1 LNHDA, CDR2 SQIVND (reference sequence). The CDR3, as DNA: TGTGCCAGTGGGGTGCAGGGGGGAGAAAAACTGTTTTTT. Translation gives CASGVQGGEKLFF.

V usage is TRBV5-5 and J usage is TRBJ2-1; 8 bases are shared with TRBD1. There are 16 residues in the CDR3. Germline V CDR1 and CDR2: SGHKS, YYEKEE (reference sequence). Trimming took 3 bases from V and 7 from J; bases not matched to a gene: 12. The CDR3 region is CASSYFADRGGNEQFF. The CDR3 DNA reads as TGTGCCAGCAGCTACTTTGCTGACAGGGGTGGAAATGAGCAGTTCTTC.

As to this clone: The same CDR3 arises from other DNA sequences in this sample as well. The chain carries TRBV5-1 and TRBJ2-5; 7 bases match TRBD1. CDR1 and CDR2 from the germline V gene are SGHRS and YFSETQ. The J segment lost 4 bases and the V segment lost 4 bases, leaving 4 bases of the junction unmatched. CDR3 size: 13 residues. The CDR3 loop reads CASSPRQGETQYF. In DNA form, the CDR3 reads TGCGCCAGCAGCCCTCGACAGGGAGAGACCCAGTACTTC.

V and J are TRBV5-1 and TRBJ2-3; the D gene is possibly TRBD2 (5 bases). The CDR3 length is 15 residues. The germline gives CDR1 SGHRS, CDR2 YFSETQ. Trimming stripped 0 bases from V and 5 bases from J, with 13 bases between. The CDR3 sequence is CASSLAVSAGDTQYF. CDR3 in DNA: TGCGCCAGCAGCTTGGCCGTGTCGGCGGGAGATACGCAGTATTTT.

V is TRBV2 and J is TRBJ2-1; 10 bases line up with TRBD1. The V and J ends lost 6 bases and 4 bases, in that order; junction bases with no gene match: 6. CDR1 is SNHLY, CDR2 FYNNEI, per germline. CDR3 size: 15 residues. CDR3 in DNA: TGTGCCAGCAGACCCGGGACAGGGGCATACAATGAGCAGTTCTTC. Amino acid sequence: CASRPGTGAYNEQFF.

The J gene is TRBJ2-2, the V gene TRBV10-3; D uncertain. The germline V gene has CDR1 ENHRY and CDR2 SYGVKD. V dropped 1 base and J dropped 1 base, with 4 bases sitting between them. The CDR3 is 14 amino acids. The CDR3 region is CAISEFRNTGELFF. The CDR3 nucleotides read TGTGCCATCAGTGAGTTCAGGAACACCGGGGAGCTGTTTTTT.